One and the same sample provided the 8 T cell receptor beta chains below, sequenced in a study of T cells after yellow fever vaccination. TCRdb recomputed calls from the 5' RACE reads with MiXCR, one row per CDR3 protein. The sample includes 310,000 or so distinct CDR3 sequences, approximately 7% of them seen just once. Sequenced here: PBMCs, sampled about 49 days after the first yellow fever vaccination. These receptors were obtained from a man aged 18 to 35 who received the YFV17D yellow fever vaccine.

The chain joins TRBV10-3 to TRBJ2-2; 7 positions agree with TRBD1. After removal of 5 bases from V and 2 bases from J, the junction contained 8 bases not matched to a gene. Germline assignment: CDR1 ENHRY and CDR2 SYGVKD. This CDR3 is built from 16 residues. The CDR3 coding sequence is TGTGCCATCAGTAGTTCCGGGACAGCTAACACCGGGGAGCTGTTTTTT. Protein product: CAISSSGTANTGELFF.

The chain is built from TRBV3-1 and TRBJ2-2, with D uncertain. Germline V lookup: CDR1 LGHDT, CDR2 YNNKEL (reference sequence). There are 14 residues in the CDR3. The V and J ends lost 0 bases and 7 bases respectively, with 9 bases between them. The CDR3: CASSQETRNGELFF. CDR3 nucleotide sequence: TGTGCCAGCAGCCAAGAGACCAGGAACGGGGAGCTGTTTTTT.

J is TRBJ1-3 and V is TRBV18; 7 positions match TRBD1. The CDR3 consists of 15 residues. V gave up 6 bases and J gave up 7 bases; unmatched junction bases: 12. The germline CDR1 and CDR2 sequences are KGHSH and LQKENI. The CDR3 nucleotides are TGTGCCAGCTCCCTGGACAGGAACGCTTGGAACACCATATATTTT. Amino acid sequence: CASSLDRNAWNTIYF.

CDR3: CASSQLGVEQFF. CDR3 nucleotides: TGCGCCAGCAGCCAACTAGGGGTTGAGCAGTTCTTC. This rearrangement joins TRBV4-1 to TRBJ2-1; maybe TRBD1 (5 bases). CDR3 length: 12 amino acids. CDR1 MGHRA and CDR2 YSYEKL come from the germline V gene. V shed 2 bases and J shed 9 bases, with 8 bases lying between them.

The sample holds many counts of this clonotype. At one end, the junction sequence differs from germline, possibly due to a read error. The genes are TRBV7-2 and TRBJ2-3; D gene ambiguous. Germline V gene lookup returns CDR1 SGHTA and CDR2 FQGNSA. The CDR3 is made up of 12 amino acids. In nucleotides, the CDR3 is TGCGCCAGCAGCTCTAGCACAGATACGCAGTATTTT. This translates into CASSSSTDTQYF.

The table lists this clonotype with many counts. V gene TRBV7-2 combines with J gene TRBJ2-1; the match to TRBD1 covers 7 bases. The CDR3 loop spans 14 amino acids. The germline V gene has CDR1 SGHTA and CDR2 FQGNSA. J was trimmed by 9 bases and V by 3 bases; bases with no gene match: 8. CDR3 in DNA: TGTGCCAGCAGCTTCACAGGGGTGAATGGTGAGCAGTTCTTC. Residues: CASSFTGVNGEQFF.

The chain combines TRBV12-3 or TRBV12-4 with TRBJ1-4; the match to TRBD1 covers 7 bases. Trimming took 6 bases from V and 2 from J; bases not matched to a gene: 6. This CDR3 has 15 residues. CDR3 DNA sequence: TGTGCCAGCAGGCCCAGACAGGGTACTAATGAAAAACTGTTTTTT. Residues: CASRPRQGTNEKLFF.

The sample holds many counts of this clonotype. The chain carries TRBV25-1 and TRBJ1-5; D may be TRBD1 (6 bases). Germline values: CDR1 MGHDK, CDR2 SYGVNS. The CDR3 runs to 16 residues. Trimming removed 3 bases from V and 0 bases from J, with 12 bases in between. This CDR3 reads CASSEDSEYSNQPQHF. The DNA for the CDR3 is TGTGCCAGCAGTGAGGACAGTGAGTATAGCAATCAGCCCCAGCATTTT.